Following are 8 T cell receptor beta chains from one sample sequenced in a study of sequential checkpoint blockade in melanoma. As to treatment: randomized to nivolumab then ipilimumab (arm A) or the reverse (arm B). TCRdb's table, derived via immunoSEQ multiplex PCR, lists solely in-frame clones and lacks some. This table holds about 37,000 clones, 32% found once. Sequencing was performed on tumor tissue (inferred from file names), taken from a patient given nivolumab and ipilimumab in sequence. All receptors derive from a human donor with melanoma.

The CDR3 DNA is TGTGCCAGCTCACCTGGACAGGGCCCCGAGCAGTACTTC. Residues: CASSPGQGPEQYF. The J gene is TRBJ2-7, the V gene TRBV18, with TRBD1 identical over 8 bases. V dropped 3 bases and J dropped 6; count of bases not matched to a gene: 4. The CDR3 runs 13 residues. CDR1 and CDR2 from the germline V gene are KGHSH and LQKENI.

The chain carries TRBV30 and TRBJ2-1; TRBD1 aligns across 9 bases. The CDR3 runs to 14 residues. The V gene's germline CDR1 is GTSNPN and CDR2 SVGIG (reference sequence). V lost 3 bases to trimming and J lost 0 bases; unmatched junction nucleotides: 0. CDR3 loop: CAWRGQGSYNEQFF. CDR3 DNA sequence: TGTGCCTGGAGGGGACAGGGCTCCTACAATGAGCAGTTCTTC.

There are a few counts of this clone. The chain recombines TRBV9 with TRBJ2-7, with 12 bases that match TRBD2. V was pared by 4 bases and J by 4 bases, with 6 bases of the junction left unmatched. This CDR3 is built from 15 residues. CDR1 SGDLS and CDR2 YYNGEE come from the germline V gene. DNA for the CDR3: TGTGCCAGCAGCCCGAGGACTAGCGGGACTTACGAGCAGTACTTC. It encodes CASSPRTSGTYEQYF.

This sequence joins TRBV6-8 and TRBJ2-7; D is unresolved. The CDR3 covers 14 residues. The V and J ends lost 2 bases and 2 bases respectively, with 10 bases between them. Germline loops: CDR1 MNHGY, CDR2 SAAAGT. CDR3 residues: CASSYVGGAYEQYF. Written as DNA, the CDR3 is TGTGCCAGCAGTTACGTGGGCGGCGCCTACGAGCAGTACTTC.

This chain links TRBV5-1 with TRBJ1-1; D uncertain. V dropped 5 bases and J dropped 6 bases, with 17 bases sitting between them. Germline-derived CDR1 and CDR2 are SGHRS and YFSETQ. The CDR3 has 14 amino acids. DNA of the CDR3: TGCGCCAGCAGGTTCTTCTGGAAGGGAGCTGAAGCTTTCTTT. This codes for CASRFFWKGAEAFF.

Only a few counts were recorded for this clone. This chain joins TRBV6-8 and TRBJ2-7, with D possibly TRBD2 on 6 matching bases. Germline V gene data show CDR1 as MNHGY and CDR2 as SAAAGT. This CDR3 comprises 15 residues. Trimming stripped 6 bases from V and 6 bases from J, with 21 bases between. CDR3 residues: CASRSEGRFLGEQYF. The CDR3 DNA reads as TGTGCCAGCAGGTCCGAGGGGAGGTTTTTAGGCGAGCAGTACTTC.

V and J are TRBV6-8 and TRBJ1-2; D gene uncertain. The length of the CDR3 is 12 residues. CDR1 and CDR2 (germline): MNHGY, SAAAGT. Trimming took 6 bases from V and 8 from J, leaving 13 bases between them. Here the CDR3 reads CASSKSLGGYTF. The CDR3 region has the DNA TGTGCCAGCAGCAAGTCCTTGGGGGGCTACACCTTC.

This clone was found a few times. CDR3 loop: CASSAQTPGPYNEQFF. CDR3 bases: TGTGCCAGCAGCGCACAAACGCCGGGACCATACAATGAGCAGTTCTTC. The rearrangement joins TRBV9 to TRBJ2-1; either TRBD1 or TRBD2 may supply D (5 bases each). The length of the CDR3 is 16 residues. Trimming stripped 3 bases from V and 4 bases from J, with 17 bases between. Germline loops: CDR1 SGDLS, CDR2 YYNGEE.